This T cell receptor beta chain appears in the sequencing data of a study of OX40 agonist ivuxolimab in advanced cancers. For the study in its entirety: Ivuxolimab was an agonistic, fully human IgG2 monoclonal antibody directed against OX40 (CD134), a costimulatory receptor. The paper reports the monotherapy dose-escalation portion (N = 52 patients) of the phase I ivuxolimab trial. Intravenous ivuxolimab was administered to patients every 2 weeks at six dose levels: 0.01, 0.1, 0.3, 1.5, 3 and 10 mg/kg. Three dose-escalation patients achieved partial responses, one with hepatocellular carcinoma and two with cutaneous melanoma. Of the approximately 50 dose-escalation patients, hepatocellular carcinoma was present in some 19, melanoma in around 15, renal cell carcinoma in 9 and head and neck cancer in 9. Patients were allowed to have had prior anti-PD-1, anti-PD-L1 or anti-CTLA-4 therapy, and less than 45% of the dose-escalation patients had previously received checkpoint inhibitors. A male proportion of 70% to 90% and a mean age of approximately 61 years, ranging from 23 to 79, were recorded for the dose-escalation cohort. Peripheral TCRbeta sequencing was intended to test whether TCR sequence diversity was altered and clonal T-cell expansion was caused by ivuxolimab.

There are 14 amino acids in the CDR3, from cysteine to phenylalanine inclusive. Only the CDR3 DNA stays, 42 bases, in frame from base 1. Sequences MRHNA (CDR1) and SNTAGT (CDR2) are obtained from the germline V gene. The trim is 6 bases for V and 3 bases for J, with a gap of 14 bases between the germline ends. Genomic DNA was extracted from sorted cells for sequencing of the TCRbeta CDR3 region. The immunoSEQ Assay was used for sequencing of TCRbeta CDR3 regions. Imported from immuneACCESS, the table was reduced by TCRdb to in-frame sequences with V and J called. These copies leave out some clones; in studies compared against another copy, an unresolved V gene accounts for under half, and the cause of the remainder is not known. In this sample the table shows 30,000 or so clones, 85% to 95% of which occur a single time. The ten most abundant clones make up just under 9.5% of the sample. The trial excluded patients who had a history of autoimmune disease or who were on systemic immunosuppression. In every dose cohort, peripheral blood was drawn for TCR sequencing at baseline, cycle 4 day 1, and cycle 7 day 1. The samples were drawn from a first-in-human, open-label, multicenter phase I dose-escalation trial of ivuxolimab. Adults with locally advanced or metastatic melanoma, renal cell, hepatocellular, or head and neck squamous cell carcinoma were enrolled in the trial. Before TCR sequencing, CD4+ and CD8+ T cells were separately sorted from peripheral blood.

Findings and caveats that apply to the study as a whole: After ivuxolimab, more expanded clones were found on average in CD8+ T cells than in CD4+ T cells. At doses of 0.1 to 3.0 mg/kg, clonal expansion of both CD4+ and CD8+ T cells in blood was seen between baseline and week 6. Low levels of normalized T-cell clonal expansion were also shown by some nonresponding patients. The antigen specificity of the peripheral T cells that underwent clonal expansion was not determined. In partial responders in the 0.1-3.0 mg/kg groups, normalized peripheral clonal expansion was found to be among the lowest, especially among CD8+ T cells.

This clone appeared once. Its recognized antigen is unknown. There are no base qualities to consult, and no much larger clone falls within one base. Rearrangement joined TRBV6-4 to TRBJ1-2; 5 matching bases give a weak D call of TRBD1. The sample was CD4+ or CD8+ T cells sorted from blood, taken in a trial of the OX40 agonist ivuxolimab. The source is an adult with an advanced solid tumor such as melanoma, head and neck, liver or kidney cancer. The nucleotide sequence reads TGTGCCAGCAGCGCGAGGACGGGGGACTATGGCTACACCTTC. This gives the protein CASSARTGDYGYTF.